The 22 T cell receptor beta chains below come from one sample, sequenced in a study of blood T cell repertoires in COVID-19. Measured with immunoSEQ multiplex PCR; TCRdb has only the in-frame clones, and not every one. The table shows around 220,000 clones, with about 88% occurring only once. Sequencing was performed on peripheral blood. The receptors derive from a woman aged 45-65 years with COVID-19, enrolled during active disease.

In its sample, this clone was seen once. This chain's CDR3 is CATSTFPGQGHQPQHF. The CDR3 DNA is TGTGCCACCAGCACCTTTCCGGGACAGGGGCATCAGCCCCAGCATTTT. The rearrangement links TRBV15 to TRBJ1-5; 10 nucleotides line up with TRBD1. The CDR3 loop spans 16 amino acids. The germline V gene encodes CDR1 LNHNV and CDR2 YYDKDF (reference sequence). V was pared by 4 bases and J by 5 bases, with 8 bases of the junction left unmatched.

The chain recombines TRBV27 with TRBJ1-2; D gene unclear. The CDR3 loop spans 17 amino acids. From germline, CDR1 is MNHEY and CDR2 SMNVEV (reference sequence). Trimming left V 5 bases short and J 5 bases short, with 24 bases between. Written as DNA, the CDR3 is TGTGCCAGCAGTCCTCCCCCTTTCGACTCGGCAAAGTATGGCTACACCTTC. Amino acids: CASSPPPFDSAKYGYTF.

This clone was seen once. V is TRBV18 and J is TRBJ1-6; 9 bases agree with TRBD1. The CDR3 totals 15 residues. The junction had 6 bases not matched to a gene; V was cut back by 2 bases and J by 10 bases. The germline CDR1 and CDR2 sequences are KGHSH and LQKENI. The CDR3 nucleotides read TGTGCCAGCTCACCAAGGACGGACAGGGGCTCACCCCTCCACTTT. Encoded protein: CASSPRTDRGSPLHF.

This sequence joins TRBV4-3 and TRBJ1-2; D possibly corresponds to TRBD1 (6 bases). V lost 0 bases and J 5 bases, leaving 10 bases between the germline ends. The CDR3 is made up of 14 amino acids. The germline V gene encodes CDR1 LGHNA and CDR2 YSLEER. CDR3: CASSQEGGGYGYTF. For the CDR3, the DNA is TGCGCCAGCAGCCAAGAAGGGGGTGGGTATGGCTACACCTTC.

The V gene is TRBV10-2, the J gene TRBJ2-2, with 16 bases aligning to TRBD2. Per germline, CDR1 WSHSY and CDR2 SAAADI. Unmatched junction bases numbered 11, after V lost 11 bases and J lost 5 bases. The CDR3 extends over 17 amino acids. The CDR3 region is CARGGLAGGPGTGELFF. The CDR3 nucleotides are TGCGCCCGCGGGGGACTAGCGGGGGGGCCAGGTACCGGGGAGCTGTTTTTT.

This clone occurred many times. V usage is TRBV6-6 and J usage is TRBJ1-6, with D perhaps matching TRBD1 (6 bases). Deletions cut 5 bases from V and 0 bases from J, with 23 bases between. CDR3 length: 20 residues. Germline CDR1 reads MNHNY; CDR2 reads SVGAGI (reference sequence). The CDR3 region has the DNA TGTGCCAGCAGTCTTACAGGGCGAGAAAGCAAGAGCTCCTATAATTCACCCCTCCACTTT. Its translation is CASSLTGRESKSSYNSPLHF.

The chain combines TRBV28 with TRBJ2-3, with TRBD1 as a possible D gene (5 bases). The CDR3 length is 12 residues. CDR1 MDHEN and CDR2 SYDVKM come from the germline V gene. Trimming removed 4 bases at V and 4 bases at J, with 6 bases between. The DNA of the CDR3 is TGTGCCAGCAGTTCACAGGCAGATACGCAGTATTTT. Its translation: CASSSQADTQYF.

J is TRBJ2-3 and V is TRBV14; D is possibly TRBD2 (6 bases). Per germline, CDR1 SGHDN and CDR2 FVKESK. The germline V and J ends were trimmed by 0 bases and 5 bases, with 15 bases remaining between them. This CDR3 is built from 16 residues. Written as DNA, the CDR3 is TGTGCCAGCAGCCAAGATCGGCCGCGGGGCAGAGATACGCAGTATTTT. Translating gives CASSQDRPRGRDTQYF.

The chain has TRBV19 and TRBJ2-1; a weak D match, TRBD2 (6 bases). CDR1 and CDR2 (germline): LNHDA, SQIVND (reference sequence). This CDR3 has 13 amino acids. V lost 8 bases and J lost 3, with 11 bases in between. This CDR3 reads CASGGRLYNEQFF. In DNA form, the CDR3 reads TGTGCCAGTGGAGGGAGACTCTACAATGAGCAGTTCTTC. The variable domain in full, completed from reference TRBV19 and TRBJ2-1, reads DGGITQSPKYLFRKEGQNVTLSCEQNLNHDAMYWYRQDPGQGLRLIYYSQIVNDFQKGDIAEGYSVSREKKESFPLTVTSAQKNPTAFYLCASGGRLYNEQFFGPGTRLTVL.

The rearrangement joins TRBV11-2 to TRBJ1-2; TRBD1 matches 8 bases. Germline V CDR1 and CDR2: SGHAT, FQNNGV. CDR3 length equals 14 residues. V lost 1 base, J lost 8 bases, and 6 bases stayed unmatched. CDR3 nucleotides: TGTGCCAGCAGCTTAGCCCAGGGGGCCCGAGGCTACACCTTC. Encoded protein: CASSLAQGARGYTF.

The chain couples TRBV6-2 or TRBV6-3 to TRBJ1-1; the D gene is possibly TRBD1 (6 bases). Germline CDR1 MNHEY, CDR2 SVGEGT. CDR3 length: 14 amino acids. V dropped 1 base and J dropped 7 bases, with 13 bases sitting between them. The CDR3 DNA follows: TGTGCCAGCAGTTACTGGGCAGGGGTGGGTGAAGCTTTCTTT. It specifies CASSYWAGVGEAFF.

The table lists this clone with a few counts. V gene TRBV14 combines with J gene TRBJ2-3; D perhaps matches TRBD1 (5 bases). There are 16 residues in the CDR3. Looked up from germline, CDR1 is SGHDN and CDR2 is FVKESK. The V end lost 0 bases, the J end lost 2 bases, and 12 bases lay between the germline ends. CDR3 DNA sequence: TGTGCCAGCAGCCAAGATCGATCAGGGCACACAGATACGCAGTATTTT. The encoded protein is CASSQDRSGHTDTQYF.

CDR3 in amino acids: CSAKTGGELFF. For the CDR3, the DNA is TGCAGTGCTAAGACAGGCGGGGAGCTGTTTTTT. The chain carries TRBV20-1 and TRBJ2-2; D perhaps matches TRBD1 (6 bases). Germline V gene lookup returns CDR1 DFQATT and CDR2 SNEGSKA (reference sequence). V shed 4 bases and J shed 7 bases, with 7 bases lying between them. The CDR3 has 11 residues.

The chain is built from TRBV6-1 and TRBJ2-7; 7 positions match TRBD1. The germline V gene has CDR1 MNHNS and CDR2 SASEGT. The CDR3 is made up of 14 amino acids. V trimming: 0 bases; J trimming: 4 bases; junction bases outside the gene matches: 3. The CDR3, as DNA: TGTGCCAGCAGTGAAGCAGGGGGACAGTACGAGCAGTACGTC. This codes for CASSEAGGQYEQYV.

The chain links TRBV3-1 (or the pseudogene TRBV3-2) to TRBJ1-5; 7 nucleotides agree with TRBD1. Germline CDR1 and CDR2: LGHDT and YNNKEL (reference sequence). V shed 2 bases and J 0 bases; nucleotides not matched to a gene: 7. The CDR3 contains 17 residues. The CDR3 sequence: CASSQRRGAYSNQPQHF. In DNA, the CDR3 is TGTGCCAGCAGCCAACGCAGGGGGGCATATAGCAATCAGCCCCAGCATTTT.

V gene TRBV18 combines with J gene TRBJ2-1, with a weak D call TRBD1 (6 bases). V gave up 2 bases and J gave up 7 bases, with 12 bases separating them. This CDR3 has 14 residues. Germline V gives CDR1 KGHSH, CDR2 LQKENI. CDR3 bases: TGTGCCAGCTCACCAGTGGGGACACTGAATGAGCAGTTCTTC. This encodes CASSPVGTLNEQFF. The complete variable domain, with remaining parts taken from reference TRBV18 and TRBJ2-1, reads NAGVMQNPRHLVRRRGQEARLRCSPMKGHSHVYWYRQLPEEGLKFMVYLQKENIIDESGMPKERFSAEFPKEGPSILRIQQVVRGDSAAYFCASSPVGTLNEQFFGPGTRLTVL.

The chain combines TRBV3-1 (or the pseudogene TRBV3-2) with TRBJ1-1; tentatively, D is TRBD1 (5 bases). The length of the CDR3 is 13 residues. The germline V and J ends were trimmed by 4 bases and 6 bases, with 12 bases remaining between them. The V gene's germline CDR1 is LGHDT and CDR2 YNNKEL (reference sequence). For the CDR3, the DNA is TGTGCCAGCAGCCCCGGGGGGAAACCTGAAGCTTTCTTT. This codes for CASSPGGKPEAFF.

This clone was counted between two and nine times. The gene calls are TRBV12-3 or TRBV12-4 and TRBJ2-1; D call uncertain. The V end was cut by 6 bases, the J end by 7 bases, with 4 bases between. The CDR3 runs 10 residues. This CDR3 reads CASSLNEQFF. The CDR3 DNA is TGTGCCAGCAGCTTGAATGAGCAGTTCTTC.

This clone was seen more than once but under ten times. The chain links TRBV6-5 to TRBJ1-2; no clear D gene. The length of the CDR3 is 10 residues. V lost 8 bases to trimming and J lost 7 bases, with 8 bases between them. Per the germline V gene, CDR1 is MNHEY and CDR2 is SVGAGI. The CDR3 DNA reads TGTGCCAGCTTCCTAGGTGGCTACACCTTC. Protein product: CASFLGGYTF.

The rearrangement uses TRBV12-3 or TRBV12-4 and TRBJ1-1, with D perhaps matching TRBD1 (6 bases). V lost 5 bases to trimming and J lost 6 bases, with 13 bases between them. CDR3 size: 13 residues. CDR3 residues: CASSSRGSAEAFF. The CDR3 region has the DNA TGTGCCAGCAGTAGCAGGGGCAGTGCTGAAGCTTTCTTT.

This clone was counted once. This chain connects TRBV7-2 to TRBJ2-7; no reliable D call. With 2 bases removed from V and 6 bases from J, the gap between germline ends came to 14 bases. CDR3 length: 14 amino acids. Germline V lookup: CDR1 SGHTA, CDR2 FQGNSA. This CDR3 reads CASSLLVGGREQYF. The CDR3 region has the DNA TGTGCCAGCAGCTTACTAGTAGGCGGTCGCGAGCAGTACTTC.

This chain links TRBV28 with TRBJ1-5; D is possibly TRBD1 (5 bases). The CDR3 loop spans 14 amino acids. V shed 4 bases and J shed 4 bases, with 11 bases lying between them. CDR1 MDHEN and CDR2 SYDVKM come from the germline V gene. The CDR3 is CASSSGELNQPQHF. The CDR3 DNA reads TGTGCCAGCAGTTCGGGGGAGCTTAATCAGCCCCAGCATTTT.